One sample yielded the 18 T cell receptor beta chains listed below, sequenced in a study of T-cell reconstitution after alpha-beta-depleted transplantation in children. The library targeted TCRbeta and was prepared with unique molecular identifiers. TCRdb re-derived calls from the PCR reads in MiXCR, one entry per CDR3 protein. The data show about 980,000 distinct CDR3 sequences, about 30% seen once. The starting material was PBMCs, mostly from graft donor cells, obtained 360 days after TCRalphabeta/CD19-depleted stem cell transplant. Source of these receptors: a boy in the first two years of life who had a stem cell transplant for SCID, so the T cells may come from the graft donor.

This clonotype was seen a few times. J is TRBJ2-5 and V is TRBV2; D not resolved. CDR3 size: 10 residues. Germline V lookup: CDR1 SNHLY, CDR2 FYNNEI. Trimming stripped 6 bases from V and 9 bases from J, with 8 bases between. The CDR3 loop reads CASSAGAQYF. In DNA form, the CDR3 reads TGTGCCAGCAGCGCTGGGGCCCAGTACTTC.

The CDR3 bases are TGTGCCAGCAGCGTAGGGGTAGCGGCTCAAGAGACCCAGTACTTC. It is translated as CASSVGVAAQETQYF. The chain joins TRBV9 to TRBJ2-5; a weak D match, TRBD2 (6 bases). Germline loops: CDR1 SGDLS, CDR2 YYNGEE. V was trimmed by 0 bases and J by 2 bases, leaving 11 bases between them. The CDR3 spans 15 residues.

The genes are TRBV7-2 and TRBJ2-7, with unresolved D. The CDR3 runs to 15 residues. The V end was cut by 6 bases, the J end by 0 bases, with 15 bases between. Germline CDR1 SGHTA, CDR2 FQGNSA. The CDR3 bases are TGTGCCAGCAGGCACAGAACCTCCTACTCCTACGAGCAGTACTTC. Its protein is CASRHRTSYSYEQYF.

The chain uses TRBV12-3 or TRBV12-4 and TRBJ2-2; 7 bases agree with TRBD1. The CDR3 runs to 14 residues. V lost 9 bases, J lost 4 bases, and 8 bases stayed unmatched. CDR3 sequence (DNA): TGTGCCAGTTTCTCACAGGGGACCACCGGGGAGCTGTTTTTT. Encoded protein: CASFSQGTTGELFF.

This sequence joins TRBV6-5 and TRBJ1-1; D remains unclear. In germline, CDR1 is MNHEY, CDR2 SVGAGI. The CDR3 totals 15 residues. V was shortened by 0 bases and J by 1 base, with 9 bases between the two germline ends. CDR3 in DNA: TGTGCCAGCAGTTACTCGAGGAAGCCGAACACTGAAGCTTTCTTT. Protein sequence: CASSYSRKPNTEAFF.

This clonotype has a count of ten or more. This chain connects TRBV2 to TRBJ2-1; 10 bases align to TRBD1. With 7 bases clipped from V and 10 bases from J, the junction kept 13 bases outside the gene matches. The CDR3 is 15 residues long. Germline CDR1 reads SNHLY; CDR2 reads FYNNEI. Here the CDR3 DNA reads TGTGCCAGCATCCCAAACCGGGACAGGGGTGGGGAGCAGTTCTTC. Amino acid sequence: CASIPNRDRGGEQFF.

The chain is built from TRBV10-3 and TRBJ2-1; TRBD2 agrees at 8 bases. The ends lost 1 base at V and 3 bases at J; junction bases unmatched: 2. The CDR3 has 15 residues. Germline CDR1 and CDR2: ENHRY and SYGVKD. The CDR3 sequence is CAISEWRGDYNEQFF. The CDR3 DNA sequence: TGTGCCATCAGTGAGTGGCGGGGGGACTACAATGAGCAGTTCTTC.

The chain links TRBV3-1 to TRBJ2-3; D is perhaps TRBD2 (5 bases). V dropped 3 bases and J dropped 5 bases, with 12 bases sitting between them. The CDR3 is made up of 14 amino acids. Germline loops: CDR1 LGHDT, CDR2 YNNKEL (reference sequence). The CDR3 nucleotides are TGTGCCAGCAGCCATATGCCGAGGGAAGATACGCAGTATTTT. Protein: CASSHMPREDTQYF.

This chain connects TRBV28 to TRBJ2-1; D call uncertain. V dropped 2 bases and J dropped 3 bases, with 11 bases sitting between them. This CDR3 is built from 15 residues. Germline CDR1 reads MDHEN; CDR2 reads SYDVKM. The CDR3 DNA reads as TGTGCCAGCAGTTTAAGGCTAGTAGTCTACAATGAGCAGTTCTTC. Translation gives CASSLRLVVYNEQFF.

V is TRBV10-3 and J is TRBJ2-1, with 7 bases aligning to TRBD2. Germline loops: CDR1 ENHRY, CDR2 SYGVKD. Trimming took 2 bases from V and 7 from J; bases not matched to a gene: 2. This CDR3 comprises 13 residues. CDR3 bases: TGTGCCATCAGTGAGCTAGCGGCGAATGAGCAGTTCTTC. Translating it yields CAISELAANEQFF.

This clonotype showed up just a few times. The chain uses TRBV20-1 and TRBJ2-2; D ambiguous. Germline CDR1 and CDR2: DFQATT and SNEGSKA (reference sequence). Trimming pared 5 bases from V and 2 bases from J, leaving 9 bases between. The CDR3 consists of 13 residues. CDR3 region: CSAQRRNTGELFF. As DNA, the CDR3 is TGCAGTGCTCAAAGGAGAAACACCGGGGAGCTGTTTTTT.

V gene TRBV5-1 combines with J gene TRBJ2-6, with TRBD1 identical over 9 bases. The CDR3 consists of 17 residues. The trim removed 3 bases at V and 1 base at J, leaving 5 bases unmatched. In germline, CDR1 is SGHRS, CDR2 YFSETQ. CDR3 in amino acids: CASSSLQGASGANVLTF. The CDR3 DNA is TGCGCCAGCAGCTCGTTACAGGGGGCATCTGGGGCCAACGTCCTGACTTTC.

There are a few counts of this clonotype. This CDR3 reads CASSPAGRAGPEAFF. In DNA form, the CDR3 reads TGTGCCAGCAGCCCAGCGGGCAGGGCGGGCCCTGAAGCTTTCTTT. The chain recombines TRBV11-2 with TRBJ1-1; D may be TRBD1 (5 bases). V lost 5 bases and J lost 6, with 19 bases in between. CDR1 SGHAT and CDR2 FQNNGV come from the germline V gene. The CDR3 runs to 15 residues.

The J gene is TRBJ1-2, the V gene TRBV20-1, with 7 positions matching TRBD1. Germline V gives CDR1 DFQATT, CDR2 SNEGSKA (reference sequence). The ends lost 6 bases at V and 2 bases at J; junction bases unmatched: 6. The CDR3 totals 13 residues. The CDR3 nucleotides are TGCAGTGCGCCCCGGGACAGAAACTATGGCTACACCTTC. Translation: CSAPRDRNYGYTF.

This clonotype was counted between two and nine times. The rearrangement uses TRBV24-1 and TRBJ2-5, with TRBD1 as a possible D gene (5 bases). Trimming cost V 0 bases and J 3 bases, with 7 bases left between them. The germline V gene has CDR1 KGHDR and CDR2 SFDVKD. This CDR3 has 14 amino acids. The CDR3 protein is CATSDLTREETQYF. CDR3 nucleotides: TGTGCCACCAGTGATTTGACCAGGGAAGAGACCCAGTACTTC.

The chain combines TRBV27 with TRBJ2-2, with TRBD1 matching over 11 bases. V shed 5 bases, J shed 7 bases, and the junction held 6 bases outside the gene matches. Germline CDR1 reads MNHEY; CDR2 reads SMNVEV (reference sequence). The CDR3 consists of 15 residues. The DNA of the CDR3 is TGTGCCAGCAGTCAAGGACAGGGGGCCATCGGGGAGCTGTTTTTT. Its protein product is CASSQGQGAIGELFF.

The gene calls are TRBV12-3 or TRBV12-4 and TRBJ1-1; TRBD1 might be the D (5 bases). Trimming stripped 6 bases from V and 1 base from J, with 15 bases between. The CDR3 covers 15 residues. Here the CDR3 DNA reads TGTGCCAGCAGCCGGCCGGGGCCTACGAACACTGAAGCTTTCTTT. Translated, it gives CASSRPGPTNTEAFF.

A few counts support this clonotype. V gene TRBV20-1 combines with J gene TRBJ1-2, with a tentative D call TRBD1 (5 bases). V was clipped by 4 bases and J by 3 bases, with 15 bases between them. Germline V gene data show CDR1 as DFQATT and CDR2 as SNEGSKA (reference sequence). The CDR3 consists of 14 residues. In DNA form, the CDR3 reads TGCAGTGCTACAAACAGGCCGAGGGACTATGGCTACACCTTC. It translates to CSATNRPRDYGYTF.